This TCR beta chain emerged from a study of blood T cell repertoires in COVID-19 (TCRdb year 2020). Broadly, across the study: Samples from collaborators originated in the United States, Italy and Spain and spanned both the acute and convalescent phases of COVID-19. Samples came from the ongoing ImmuneRACE study (first 160 participants) plus 1,254 subjects from 6 global collaborators. Deeply sampled blood TCRbeta repertoires from subjects exposed to, actively infected with, or recovered from COVID-19 were included in the dataset. The prospective study material was composed of cDNA or gDNA derived from T cells, B-cell-depleted T cells, or PBMCs. A freely available public database, intended as a resource for researchers studying the immune response to SARS-CoV-2, is where the repertoires were released. The sample metadata nearly always contained a de-identified subject ID, COVID-19 status, age in years and sex. Where available, HLA class I and class II types were obtained from metadata supplied by the sample provider rather than from assay-based typing.

The immunoSEQ Assay, a bias-controlled multiplex PCR, was used to amplify TCRbeta CDR3 regions from genomic DNA. Per the source publication's procedure: The number of nucleated cells in each sample was estimated from the amplification of reference gene primers within the assay. To quantify the absolute abundance of each unique TCRbeta CDR3 rearrangement, sequence reads were collapsed and filtered. Productive Simpson clonality was computed per sample as the square root of Simpson's diversity index over productive rearrangements. TCRdb limited this immuneACCESS table to in-frame rearrangements with V and J called. A share of clones is missing; checked studies link under half to unresolved V genes, and the rest is unexplained. The DNA was the basis for D and trimming; V, J and clone size are from that table. The sample profile shows approximately 300,000 clones; 85% to 95% of them were found once. 3% to 5% of the sample lies in the top ten.

In the case of this clone: Its recognized antigen is unknown. Base qualities were left out, and no much larger clone turns up one base away.

Enrolling through a virtual design, the prospective study's participants ranged in age from roughly 18 to 95 years and lived across roughly 23 United States geographic areas. In the prospective study, participants were assigned to cohorts based on the clinical history participants reported in a screening survey and a study questionnaire. Exposed participants had been in contact with someone with a PCR-confirmed or clinician-diagnosed COVID-19 case within 2 weeks of study entry. In the prospective study, whole blood, serum and a nasopharyngeal or oropharyngeal swab were collected from each participant by mobile phlebotomists. Over a roughly two-month period, participants in the prospective study had the option of providing additional blood draws and questionnaires. Before DNA extraction, blood samples from the prospective study were shipped at room temperature or frozen. The research as a whole found: The quantity of clinical and demographic metadata differed by source and by participant and was supplied without curation.

At the junction V is shortened by 4 bases and J by 8 bases, with 6 bases in between. CDR1 and CDR2 are read off the germline V gene (reference sequence) as SEHNR and FQNEAQ. From cysteine to phenylalanine, the CDR3 is 12 amino acids long. The kept DNA is CDR3 alone, 36 bases in frame from the first base. This TCR derives from a young woman who had been exposed to COVID-19. Material: PBMCs or T cells enriched from blood (not recorded which). The chain links TRBV7-9 with TRBJ1-6, with no confidently assigned D gene. The sequence in DNA is TGTGCCAGCAGCTCTAACTATTCACCCCTCCACTTT. Protein translation: CASSSNYSPLHF. With all but the CDR3 taken from the reference TRBV7-9 and TRBJ1-6 genes, the full variable domain is: DTGVSQNPRHKITKRGQNVTFRCDPISEHNRLYWYRQTLGQGPEFLTYFQNEAQLEKSRLLSDRFSAERPKGSFSTLEIQRTEQGDSAMYLCASSSNYSPLHFGNGTRLTVT.